This passage covers 8 T cell receptor beta chains from one sample sequenced in a study of blood T cell repertoires in COVID-19. Profiled with immunoSEQ multiplex PCR; TCRdb holds only in-frame clones, not every one. Among approximately 210,000 clones listed, roughly 77% were seen once. Specimen: PBMCs or T cells enriched from blood (not recorded which). The receptor set was obtained from a woman aged 50 to 60 with acute COVID-19.

V is TRBV18 and J is TRBJ2-5; D remains ambiguous. Germline CDR1 reads KGHSH; CDR2 reads LQKENI. V lost 4 bases to trimming and J lost 1 base, with 7 bases between them. The length of the CDR3 is 13 residues. Written as DNA, the CDR3 is TGTGCCAGCTCACTAACTCGCCAAGAGACCCAGTACTTC. Translating gives CASSLTRQETQYF.

V gene TRBV28 combines with J gene TRBJ2-3; TRBD2 matches 11 bases. The V gene end was trimmed by 2 bases and the J gene end by 5 bases; junction bases not matched to a gene: 12. Per the germline V gene, CDR1 is MDHEN and CDR2 is SYDVKM. The CDR3 sequence is 18 residues long. CDR3 loop: CASSLLHSGGALGDTQYF. For the CDR3, the DNA is TGTGCCAGCAGTTTACTACATAGCGGGGGGGCATTAGGAGATACGCAGTATTTT.

This clone was seen a handful of times. This sequence joins TRBV27 and TRBJ1-1, with unresolved D. CDR3 length equals 14 residues. The V gene's germline CDR1 is MNHEY and CDR2 SMNVEV (reference sequence). V was clipped by 0 bases and J by 0 bases, with 5 bases between them. DNA of the CDR3: TGTGCCAGCAGTTTATCCCATCTGAACACTGAAGCTTTCTTT. Its translation: CASSLSHLNTEAFF.

The chain employs TRBV6-5 and TRBJ1-5; a weak D match, TRBD1 (6 bases). This CDR3 comprises 15 residues. In germline, CDR1 is MNHEY, CDR2 SVGAGI. V lost 5 bases to trimming and J lost 2 bases, with 13 bases between them. CDR3 sequence: CASSLTRQGNQPQHF. CDR3 in DNA: TGTGCCAGCAGTCTAACGAGACAGGGCAATCAGCCCCAGCATTTT.

The table lists this clone with a few counts. This rearrangement joins TRBV6-5 to TRBJ1-1, with D possibly being TRBD1 (6 bases). The V and J ends lost 0 bases and 6 bases respectively, with 11 bases between them. The CDR3 extends over 14 amino acids. Germline V gene lookup returns CDR1 MNHEY and CDR2 SVGAGI. The CDR3 is CASSYSPEGAEAFF. The CDR3, as DNA: TGTGCCAGCAGTTACTCTCCCGAGGGGGCTGAAGCTTTCTTT.

The CDR3 DNA follows: TGTGCCAGCGGACCCCGGGGGTTCCCTTATGGCTACACCTTC. This sequence encodes CASGPRGFPYGYTF. The chain combines TRBV3-1 (or the pseudogene TRBV3-2) with TRBJ1-2, with a possible D match to TRBD1 (5 bases). The V end was cut by 8 bases, the J end by 5 bases, with 18 bases between. Germline-derived CDR1 and CDR2 are LGHDT and YNNKEL (reference sequence). The CDR3 consists of 14 residues.

This clone was detected only a few times. J is TRBJ1-1 and V is TRBV7-2; D gene ambiguous. Germline lookup yields CDR1 SGHTA and CDR2 FQGNSA. The CDR3 loop spans 13 amino acids. V lost 5 bases and J 5 bases, leaving 12 bases between the germline ends. CDR3 protein: CASSPIRGTEAFF. The DNA of the CDR3 is TGTGCCAGCAGCCCGATTCGAGGGACTGAAGCTTTCTTT.

The chain recombines TRBV6-9 with TRBJ1-2; 9 bases are shared with TRBD1. The CDR3 totals 15 residues. CDR1 MNHGY and CDR2 SVAAGI come from the germline V gene. V dropped 4 bases and J dropped 6; count of bases not matched to a gene: 9. CDR3 region: CASSLATGGENGYTF. The DNA of the CDR3 is TGTGCCAGCAGTTTAGCAACAGGGGGCGAAAATGGCTACACCTTC.